Following are 32 T cell receptor beta chains from one sample sequenced in a study of T-cell reconstitution after alpha-beta-depleted transplantation in children. TCRbeta library construction was performed incorporating unique molecular identifiers. TCRdb reanalysed the PCR reads using MiXCR and keeps one entry per CDR3 protein. The profile shows 150,000 to 200,000 distinct CDR3 sequences, about 6.4% of them singletons. This sample comprised PBMCs from the stem cell graft donor, obtained from the stem cell graft. The source of these receptors is a human donor who donated a stem cell graft to a child with Wiskott-Aldrich syndrome.

The V call is TRBV25-1, the J call TRBJ2-2; 7 nucleotides align to TRBD2. Germline-derived CDR1 and CDR2 are MGHDK and SYGVNS. The CDR3 contains 14 residues. With 6 bases clipped from V and 4 bases from J, the junction kept 5 bases outside the gene matches. The CDR3 DNA reads TGTGCCAGCAGCGGACCGGGGGGCACCGGGGAGCTGTTTTTT. Translation gives CASSGPGGTGELFF.

This clonotype was seen ten or more times. J is TRBJ2-1 and V is TRBV5-6; perhaps TRBD2 as D (5 bases). V was trimmed by 0 bases and J by 1 base, leaving 11 bases between them. There are 16 residues in the CDR3. Germline lookup yields CDR1 SGHDT and CDR2 YYEEEE. CDR3 sequence (DNA): TGTGCCAGCAGCTTGGTGACGGGATCTTCCTACAATGAGCAGTTCTTC. Translation: CASSLVTGSSYNEQFF.

This clonotype was seen ten or more times. The genes are TRBV12-3 or TRBV12-4 and TRBJ2-5; the match to TRBD1 covers 9 bases. With 6 bases clipped from V and 1 base from J, the junction kept 9 bases outside the gene matches. The CDR3 length is 16 residues. CDR3 region: CASRLQPDRGQETQYF. DNA of the CDR3: TGTGCCAGCAGATTACAACCGGACAGGGGCCAAGAGACCCAGTACTTC.

This clonotype was seen ten or more times. V and J are TRBV15 and TRBJ2-6; tentative D call: TRBD1 (5 bases). The length of the CDR3 is 16 residues. The V gene lost 0 bases and the J gene lost 0 bases, with 6 bases spanning the gap. CDR1 and CDR2 (germline): LNHNV, YYDKDF (reference sequence). CDR3 region: CATSRDRGSGANVLTF. The CDR3 DNA sequence: TGTGCCACCAGCAGAGATAGGGGCTCTGGGGCCAACGTCCTGACTTTC.

In this sample, this clonotype turned up a few times. This sequence joins TRBV12-3 or TRBV12-4 and TRBJ1-6, with D possibly matching TRBD1 (6 bases). V lost 5 bases to trimming and J lost 8 bases, with 10 bases between them. The CDR3 spans 13 residues. The DNA of the CDR3 is TGTGCCAGCAGTGGGACATTGGATTCACCCCTCCACTTT. It encodes CASSGTLDSPLHF.

This clonotype was seen many times. The chain combines TRBV4-1 with TRBJ1-5; a possible D gene is TRBD1 (5 bases). Germline V gene sequence: CDR1 MGHRA, CDR2 YSYEKL. This CDR3 spans 16 amino acids. V dropped 0 bases and J dropped 4 bases, with 13 bases sitting between them. The chain's CDR3 is CASSQEASGINQPQHF. The CDR3 DNA reads TGCGCCAGCAGCCAAGAAGCGTCAGGGATTAATCAGCCCCAGCATTTT.

This clonotype occurred many times. The J gene is TRBJ2-1, the V gene TRBV20-1, with 8 bases lining up with TRBD2. The CDR3 loop spans 14 amino acids. Germline trimming cut 5 bases from V and 5 bases from J; bases unmatched to any gene: 8. Germline assignment: CDR1 DFQATT and CDR2 SNEGSKA (reference sequence). CDR3: CSAVLAARDNEQFF. The CDR3 nucleotides read TGCAGTGCTGTACTAGCGGCAAGGGACAATGAGCAGTTCTTC.

The table lists this clonotype with many counts. The chain recombines TRBV7-9 with TRBJ2-5; a weak D match, TRBD2 (5 bases). The V end was cut by 4 bases, the J end by 5 bases, with 14 bases between. Per the germline V gene, CDR1 is SEHNR and CDR2 is FQNEAQ (reference sequence). This CDR3 is built from 14 residues. CDR3 DNA: TGTGCCAGCAGCTCCCCGCGGGCCTGGGAGACCCAGTACTTC. Encoded protein: CASSSPRAWETQYF.

The chain joins TRBV10-2 to TRBJ2-3; no reliable D call. Trimming shortened V by 4 bases and J by 0 bases, and 5 bases separated the two germline ends. The CDR3 has 13 residues. Germline V gene lookup returns CDR1 WSHSY and CDR2 SAAADI. The chain's CDR3 is CASSVRSTDTQYF. For the CDR3, the DNA is TGCGCCAGCAGTGTTCGGAGCACAGATACGCAGTATTTT.

The chain employs TRBV11-3 and TRBJ2-7, with D perhaps matching TRBD2 (6 bases). Trimming removed 5 bases at V and 4 bases at J, with 15 bases between. The length of the CDR3 is 14 residues. Germline assignment: CDR1 SGHNT and CDR2 YENEEA. DNA of the CDR3: TGTGCCAGCAGCCATGAGGGACTTTCGTACGAGCAGTACTTC. Protein product: CASSHEGLSYEQYF.

In its sample, this clonotype was seen many times. The rearrangement uses TRBV24-1 and TRBJ1-5; 8 bases fit TRBD1. CDR1 and CDR2 from the germline V gene are KGHDR and SFDVKD. The CDR3 contains 14 residues. V was pared by 9 bases and J by 11 bases, with 14 bases of the junction left unmatched. The CDR3 coding sequence is TGTGCCACCTCGCCCGGGACAGGCATTGTGACCCAGCATTTT. Its protein is CATSPGTGIVTQHF.

This clonotype was seen at least ten times. This rearrangement joins TRBV13 to TRBJ1-1; tentative D call: TRBD1 (5 bases). This CDR3 has 13 residues. The germline V and J ends were trimmed by 4 bases and 5 bases, with 11 bases remaining between them. Germline V lookup: CDR1 PRHDT, CDR2 FYEKMQ (reference sequence). As DNA, the CDR3 is TGTGCCAGCAGCTCCCAGGGAAGGACTGAAGCTTTCTTT. Protein sequence: CASSSQGRTEAFF. Based on the CDR3 plus reference TRBV13 and TRBJ1-1, the full variable domain is AAGVIQSPRHLIKEKRETATLKCYPIPRHDTVYWYQQGPGQDPQFLISFYEKMQSDKGSIPDRFSAQQFSDYHSELNMSSLELGDSALYFCASSSQGRTEAFFGQGTRLTVV.

This clonotype was recorded a few times. The germline gene is not matched at one end of the junction; a read error may be the cause. The rearrangement links TRBV11-2 to TRBJ2-3; TRBD2 aligns across 15 bases. This CDR3 is 19 amino acids long. Looked up from germline, CDR1 is SGHAT and CDR2 is FQNNGV. Here the CDR3 reads CASTLSPGLAGGLRNTQYF. As DNA, the CDR3 is TGTGCCAGCACCTTATCACCGGGACTAGCGGGGGGCCTTAGGAATACGCAGTATTTT.

This clonotype was detected ten times or more. The gene calls are TRBV4-3 and TRBJ2-3, with 10 nucleotides matching TRBD2. The CDR3 length is 16 residues. J was trimmed by 2 bases and V by 1 base; bases with no gene match: 3. CDR1 and CDR2 (germline): LGHNA, YSLEER. The CDR3 is CASSQGSGRTTDTQYF. The CDR3 DNA reads as TGCGCCAGCAGCCAAGGTAGCGGGAGGACCACAGATACGCAGTATTTT.

This clonotype was seen at least ten times. This rearrangement joins TRBV6-6 to TRBJ1-3; a weak D match, TRBD1 (5 bases). The CDR3 contains 13 residues. V lost 10 bases, J lost 2 bases, and 12 bases lay in between. CDR1 MNHNY and CDR2 SVGAGI come from the germline V gene (reference sequence). As DNA, the CDR3 is TGTGCCAACAAGGGGTGGGCTGGAAACACCATATATTTT. Translation: CANKGWAGNTIYF.

This clonotype was recorded at least ten times. The rearrangement joins TRBV5-1 to TRBJ2-4, with TRBD1 as a possible D gene (6 bases). The germline V gene has CDR1 SGHRS and CDR2 YFSETQ. CDR3 length equals 13 residues. Trimming removed 5 bases at V and 7 bases at J, with 13 bases between. The DNA of the CDR3 is TGCGCCAGCAGTGGAGGACAGACGAACATTCAGTACTTC. Residues: CASSGGQTNIQYF.

Many counts were recorded for this clonotype. This chain joins TRBV24-1 and TRBJ2-1; D may be TRBD1 or TRBD2 (5 bases each). Germline values: CDR1 KGHDR, CDR2 SFDVKD. CDR3 length: 16 amino acids. V was pared by 5 bases and J by 9 bases, with 22 bases between. DNA of the CDR3: TGTGCCACCAGTGCCATTGGGGGACCAAGGCCTGGTGAGCAGTTCTTC. Encoded protein: CATSAIGGPRPGEQFF.

This clonotype was found many times. The rearrangement joins TRBV7-9 to TRBJ2-7; TRBD2 matches at 10 bases. CDR3 length: 14 residues. Germline V gene lookup returns CDR1 SEHNR and CDR2 FQNEAQ (reference sequence). V gave up 2 bases and J gave up 4 bases; unmatched junction bases: 2. The CDR3 DNA reads as TGTGCCAGCAGCTTAACTAGCGGGATGTACGAGCAGTACTTC. Protein sequence: CASSLTSGMYEQYF.

This clonotype was seen ten or more times. The rearrangement joins TRBV30 to TRBJ2-1; 11 positions match TRBD2. Germline assignment: CDR1 GTSNPN and CDR2 SVGIG (reference sequence). The junction had 1 base not matched to a gene; V was cut back by 0 bases and J by 6 bases. The CDR3 sequence is 14 residues long. CDR3 loop: CAWSVLAGANEQFF. CDR3 bases: TGTGCCTGGAGTGTACTAGCGGGAGCCAATGAGCAGTTCTTC.

This chain connects TRBV27 to TRBJ2-1; 13 nucleotides line up with TRBD2. The ends lost 5 bases at V and 6 bases at J; junction bases unmatched: 4. Germline CDR1 and CDR2: MNHEY and SMNVEV (reference sequence). This CDR3 spans 15 amino acids. CDR3 sequence: CASSPGLAGRNEQFF. In DNA, the CDR3 is TGTGCCAGCAGTCCGGGACTAGCGGGACGCAATGAGCAGTTCTTC.

This clonotype came up many times. The chain has TRBV29-1 and TRBJ1-2; D might be TRBD1 (6 bases). Trimming took off 4 bases at V and 2 bases at J, with 11 bases between the two ends. The CDR3 has 13 amino acids. Germline values: CDR1 SQVTM, CDR2 ANQGSEA. The CDR3 nucleotides are TGCAGCGTTGCCCGGACAGCGAACTATGGCTACACCTTC. This translates into CSVARTANYGYTF.

This clonotype was observed many times. The chain links TRBV5-4 to TRBJ2-3; the match to TRBD2 covers 8 bases. The V segment lost 4 bases and the J segment 6 bases; nucleotides outside the gene matches: 16. The CDR3 sequence is 17 residues long. In germline, CDR1 is SGHNT, CDR2 YYREEE (reference sequence). CDR3 in DNA: TGTGCCAGCAGCCCACCCGGCCGAAGCGGGAGAACTGATACGCAGTATTTT. It codes for CASSPPGRSGRTDTQYF.

In this sample, this clonotype turned up many times. The V call is TRBV20-1, the J call TRBJ2-4, with 11 bases matching TRBD2. V dropped 4 bases and J dropped 5; count of bases not matched to a gene: 7. This CDR3 comprises 15 residues. The V gene's germline CDR1 is DFQATT and CDR2 SNEGSKA (reference sequence). CDR3 in DNA: TGCAGTGCTATAGCGGGGGGGCTCTGGGAAAACATTCAGTACTTC. It specifies CSAIAGGLWENIQYF.

This clonotype was picked up many times. The chain uses TRBV5-1 and TRBJ2-7, with unresolved D. V lost 6 bases, J lost 1 base, and 17 bases lay in between. The CDR3 is 15 residues long. The germline V gene encodes CDR1 SGHRS and CDR2 YFSETQ. The CDR3 spells CASTPSGPASYEQYF. CDR3 bases: TGCGCCAGCACCCCCTCAGGTCCAGCGTCCTACGAGCAGTACTTC.

The V call is TRBV18, the J call TRBJ2-7; 9 bases agree with TRBD2. The CDR3 totals 15 residues. V trimming: 5 bases; J trimming: 3 bases; junction bases outside the gene matches: 8. In germline, CDR1 is KGHSH, CDR2 LQKENI. CDR3 nucleotides: TGTGCCAGCTCAACGTTAGCGGGGGTCGGCTACGAGCAGTACTTC. This sequence encodes CASSTLAGVGYEQYF.

This clonotype came up a few times. The chain carries TRBV7-9 and TRBJ2-1, with D tentatively TRBD2 (5 bases). Trimming cost V 5 bases and J 5 bases, with 13 bases left between them. This CDR3 has 14 residues. Germline V gene sequence: CDR1 SEHNR, CDR2 FQNEAQ (reference sequence). In DNA, the CDR3 is TGTGCCAGCAGCGGGTTCGAGAGGGACAATGAGCAGTTCTTC. It is translated as CASSGFERDNEQFF. The full variable domain, in which reference TRBV7-9 and TRBJ2-1 provide the parts outside the CDR3, is DTGVSQNPRHKITKRGQNVTFRCDPISEHNRLYWYRQTLGQGPEFLTYFQNEAQLEKSRLLSDRFSAERPKGSFSTLEIQRTEQGDSAMYLCASSGFERDNEQFFGPGTRLTVL.

In this sample, this clonotype turned up many times. The chain carries TRBV9 and TRBJ2-7; D uncertain. V was pared by 3 bases and J by 5 bases, with 3 bases between. CDR1 and CDR2 from the germline V gene are SGDLS and YYNGEE. This CDR3 has 10 amino acids. CDR3 amino acids: CASSGNEQYF. Written as DNA, the CDR3 is TGTGCCAGCAGCGGTAACGAGCAGTACTTC.

This clonotype was detected many times. The rearrangement uses TRBV20-1 and TRBJ1-6; D call uncertain. The germline V gene has CDR1 DFQATT and CDR2 SNEGSKA (reference sequence). Trimming left V 5 bases short and J 10 bases short, with 15 bases between. This CDR3 contains 13 residues. The CDR3 bases are TGCAGTGCTCTCCGGGAACAGCAATCACCCCTCCACTTT. Its protein product is CSALREQQSPLHF.

This clonotype has a count of ten or more. This sequence joins TRBV20-1 and TRBJ1-6; perhaps TRBD1 as D (5 bases). The CDR3 consists of 17 residues. Trimming removed 1 base at V and 3 bases at J, with 16 bases between. Germline V gene lookup returns CDR1 DFQATT and CDR2 SNEGSKA (reference sequence). Here the CDR3 DNA reads TGCAGTGCTAGAGCCCTGGCCAAGACAGTCTATAATTCACCCCTCCACTTT. This sequence encodes CSARALAKTVYNSPLHF.

This clonotype turned up a few times. The chain carries TRBV30 and TRBJ2-1, with 7 bases identical to TRBD2. Germline lookup yields CDR1 GTSNPN and CDR2 SVGIG (reference sequence). Trimming cost V 8 bases and J 8 bases; bases outside gene matches: 9. The CDR3 has 12 residues. In DNA form, the CDR3 reads TGTGCCGGAGGACTAGTCTTATATGAGCAGTTCTTC. Its protein is CAGGLVLYEQFF.

This clonotype was picked up many times. The chain links TRBV18 to TRBJ2-6; D remains ambiguous. Germline CDR1 is KGHSH and CDR2 is LQKENI. The CDR3 totals 13 residues. V lost 6 bases to trimming and J lost 0 bases, with 3 bases between them. CDR3 bases: TGTGCCAGCTCCACCTCTGGGGCCAACGTCCTGACTTTC. Translating gives CASSTSGANVLTF. The full variable domain, its missing parts supplied by reference TRBV18 and TRBJ2-6, is NAGVMQNPRHLVRRRGQEARLRCSPMKGHSHVYWYRQLPEEGLKFMVYLQKENIIDESGMPKERFSAEFPKEGPSILRIQQVVRGDSAAYFCASSTSGANVLTFGAGSRLTVL.

The chain uses TRBV14 and TRBJ1-4; perhaps TRBD1 as D (5 bases). CDR1 is SGHDN and CDR2 is FVKESK in the germline V gene. V lost 2 bases, J lost 4 bases, and 14 bases lay in between. There are 16 residues in the CDR3. The CDR3 region is CASSQMRQTFNEKLFF. The CDR3 DNA is TGTGCCAGCAGCCAAATGAGACAGACCTTTAATGAAAAACTGTTTTTT.